The entry below describes one T cell receptor beta chain. The clone's antigen remains unknown. No qualities accompany the bases; no much larger clone lies one base away. Synthetic TCR analog templates were spiked into each PCR so that absolute template abundance could be estimated from read counts. Using the immunoSEQ assay, TCRbeta CDR3 regions were amplified from genomic DNA with bias-controlled V and J gene primers. Sequencing of rearranged TCRbeta segments was performed at approximately 20X coverage. Processing in the source paper ran as follows. Clustering was used to correct sequencing errors, and CDR3s were annotated against IMGT to assign V, D and J genes. Out-of-frame and stop-codon sequences were excluded, and only productive TCRbeta rearrangements were used in downstream analyses. Clonality was calculated as one minus the Shannon entropy normalized by the log of the number of unique productive sequences. Fisher's exact test with Benjamini-Hochberg correction, using a cutoff of adjusted p below 0.01, was how clones that differed between time points or between blood and tumor were identified. The table was pulled from immuneACCESS by TCRdb, which kept in-frame rearrangements only. Such tables lose some clones; where checked, under half of the loss comes from unresolved V genes, and the rest has no known cause. D and trimming were read from the DNA, whereas the V and J calls and clone size are those reported in that table. This sample holds under 95,000 clones; less than 90% were observed only once. Around a tenth of the sample is in the top ten clones.

The record originates from a study of PD-L1 blockade in urothelial cancer (dated by TCRdb to 2016 to 2017). Background for the entire study: Every patient began therapy in about 2014 and was given atezolizumab 1,200 mg intravenously every 3 weeks. About 85% of the 29 patients were identified as males with urothelial cancer of bladder origin, and a prior smoking history was reported by 18 of 29 patients. Patients had an ECOG performance status of 0 or 1 and had received between 0 and 3 prior chemotherapy regimens. Blood samples were analyzed 3 weeks after the start of treatment (second dose) and 6 weeks after the start of treatment. A median of roughly 140,000 T cells and tens of thousands of unique TCRs was obtained from blood samples, and a median clonality of roughly 0.08 was observed. Somatic, immune and clinical correlates of response to PD-L1 blockade with atezolizumab in urothelial cancer were the focus of an exploratory multi-omic analysis. Pretreatment tumor samples and matched peripheral blood, collected serially before and after atezolizumab treatment, underwent TCR sequencing. Progression-free survival longer than 6 months counted as durable clinical benefit, and TCR features were additionally tested against both progression-free and overall survival. In the same patients, whole exome sequencing and RNA sequencing of pretreatment tumors were performed in addition to TCR sequencing. Nine or ten patients reached durable clinical benefit, while 15 to 20 patients did not. Pretreatment blood TCR-seq was available for twenty-nine patients, at least one posttreatment blood collection was obtained for about 24 patients, and tumor TCR-seq was available for about 24 patients. Study-wide conclusions, independent of this receptor: Improved progression-free and overall survival was found to be associated with pretreatment peripheral blood TCR clonality below the median. Patients with durable benefit showed greater expansion of tumor-associated TCR clones in peripheral blood 3 weeks after starting treatment (n ≈ 21, p = 0.022). Because the sample size was small (n of about 30) and many exploratory analyses were performed, the results are intended to be hypothesis-generating.

The sample's time point label is to be understood as: pretreatment peripheral blood. The cohort included some 30 patients with locally advanced or metastatic urothelial carcinoma who were treated at Memorial Sloan Kettering on a trial protocol. Peripheral blood mononuclear cells were collected pretreatment and during treatment, with between 1 and 8 total time points per patient. The Qiagen DNeasy Blood extraction kit was used to purify genomic DNA from total PBMCs and tumor samples. PBMCs were collected pretreatment and during treatment, and were isolated and stored as previously described. CDR1 and CDR2 (SGHAT, FQNNGV) derive from the germline V gene. Measured from the cysteine to the phenylalanine, the CDR3 is 16 residues long. The only DNA kept is the CDR3, 48 bases in frame from the first base. At the junction V is shortened by 1 base and J by 1 base; bases outside the gene matches: 4.

The clonotype was recovered from a woman in her seventies with urothelial cancer. The sequencing here drew on PBMCs, taken around atezolizumab (anti-PD-L1) treatment. The sequence is built from TRBV11-2 and TRBJ1-2, with 9 middle bases fitting TRBD1. The CDR3 region has the sequence CASSLGGTGRNYGYTF. The sequenced DNA is TGTGCCAGCAGCTTAGGCGGGACAGGGCGTAACTATGGCTACACCTTC.